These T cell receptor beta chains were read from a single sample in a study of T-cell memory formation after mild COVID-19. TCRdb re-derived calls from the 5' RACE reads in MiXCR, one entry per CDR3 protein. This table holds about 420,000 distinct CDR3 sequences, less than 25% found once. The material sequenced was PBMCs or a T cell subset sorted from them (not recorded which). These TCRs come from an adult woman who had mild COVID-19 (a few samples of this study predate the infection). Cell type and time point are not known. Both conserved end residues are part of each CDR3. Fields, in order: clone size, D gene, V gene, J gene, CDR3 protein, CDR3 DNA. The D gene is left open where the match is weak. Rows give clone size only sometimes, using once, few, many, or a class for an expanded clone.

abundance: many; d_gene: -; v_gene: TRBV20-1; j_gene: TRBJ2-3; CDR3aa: CSAYREPSTDTQYF; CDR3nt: TGCAGTGCCTATCGGGAACCCAGCACAGATACGCAGTATTTT
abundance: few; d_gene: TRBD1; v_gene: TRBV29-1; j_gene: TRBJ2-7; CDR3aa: CSVSGTGSYEQYF; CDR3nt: TGCAGCGTTTCCGGGACAGGGTCCTACGAGCAGTACTTC
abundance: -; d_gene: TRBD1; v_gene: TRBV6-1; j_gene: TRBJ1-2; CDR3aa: CASRSTGGYGYTF; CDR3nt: TGTGCCAGCAGGTCGACAGGGGGCTATGGCTACACCTTC
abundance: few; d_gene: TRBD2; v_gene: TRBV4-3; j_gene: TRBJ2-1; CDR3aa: CASSLLGLAGGNEQFF; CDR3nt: TGCGCCAGCAGCCTCCTGGGACTAGCGGGAGGGAATGAGCAGTTCTTC
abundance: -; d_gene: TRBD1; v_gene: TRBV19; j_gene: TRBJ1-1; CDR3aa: CASSRHTGVNTEAFF; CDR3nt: TGTGCCAGTAGTCGGCATACAGGGGTGAACACTGAAGCTTTCTTT
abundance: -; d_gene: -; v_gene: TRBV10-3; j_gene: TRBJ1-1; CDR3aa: CAISRDGGTEAFF; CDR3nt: TGTGCCATCAGTAGGGATGGGGGCACTGAAGCTTTCTTT
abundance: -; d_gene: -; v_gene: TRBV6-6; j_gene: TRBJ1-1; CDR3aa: CASIKPGGVSEAFF; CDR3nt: TGTGCCAGTATAAAACCGGGGGGGGTTTCTGAAGCTTTCTTT
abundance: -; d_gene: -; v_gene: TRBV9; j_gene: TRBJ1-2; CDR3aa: CASSVNGGDYGYTF; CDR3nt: TGTGCCAGCAGCGTTAATGGGGGAGACTATGGCTACACCTTC
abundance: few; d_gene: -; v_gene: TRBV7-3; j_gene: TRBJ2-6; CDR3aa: CASSGPGAPSSGANVLTF; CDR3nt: TGTGCCAGCAGTGGTCCAGGGGCTCCGAGCTCTGGGGCCAACGTCCTGACTTTC
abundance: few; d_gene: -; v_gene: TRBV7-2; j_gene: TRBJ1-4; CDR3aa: CASSPREATNEKLFF; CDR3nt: TGTGCCAGCAGCCCCCGGGAGGCAACTAATGAAAAACTGTTTTTT
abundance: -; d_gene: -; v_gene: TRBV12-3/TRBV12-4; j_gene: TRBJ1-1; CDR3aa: CASSSTPLNTEAFF; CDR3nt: TGTGCCAGCAGTTCGACACCCCTGAACACTGAAGCTTTCTTT
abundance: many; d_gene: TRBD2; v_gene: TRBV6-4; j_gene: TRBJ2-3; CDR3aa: CASSDLAGGFTDTQYF; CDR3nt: TGTGCCAGCAGTGATCTAGCGGGGGGATTCACAGATACGCAGTATTTT
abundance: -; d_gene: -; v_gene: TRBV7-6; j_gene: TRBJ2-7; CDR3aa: CASSLEGQTYEQYF; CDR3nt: TGTGCCAGCAGCTTAGAGGGACAAACTTACGAGCAGTACTTC
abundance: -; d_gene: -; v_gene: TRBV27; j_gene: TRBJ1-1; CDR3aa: CASSPYGEGNTEAFF; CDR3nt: TGTGCCAGCAGCCCATATGGGGAGGGGAACACTGAAGCTTTCTTT
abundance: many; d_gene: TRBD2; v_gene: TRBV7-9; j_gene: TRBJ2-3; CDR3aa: CASSSGLAGLSTDTQYF; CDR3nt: TGTGCCAGCAGCTCGGGACTAGCGGGGTTAAGCACAGATACGCAGTATTTT
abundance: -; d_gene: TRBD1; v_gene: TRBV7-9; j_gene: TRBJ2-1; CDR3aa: CASSLGQGSEQFF; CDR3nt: TGTGCCAGCAGCTTGGGACAGGGAAGTGAGCAGTTCTTC
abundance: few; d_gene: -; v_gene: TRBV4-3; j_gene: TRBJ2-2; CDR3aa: CASSQGPGIGTGELFF; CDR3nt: TGCGCCAGCAGCCAGGGTCCGGGGATCGGCACCGGGGAGCTGTTTTTT
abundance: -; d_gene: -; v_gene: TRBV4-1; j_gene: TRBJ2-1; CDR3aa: CASSQGGYNEQFF; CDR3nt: TGCGCCAGCAGCCAAGGGGGCTACAATGAGCAGTTCTTC
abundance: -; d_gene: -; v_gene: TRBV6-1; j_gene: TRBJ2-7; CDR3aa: CASRYREEGYEQYF; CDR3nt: TGTGCCAGCAGGTACAGGGAAGAGGGTTACGAGCAGTACTTC
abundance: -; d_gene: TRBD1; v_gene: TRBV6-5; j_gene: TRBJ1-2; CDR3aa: CASSYRDSGYTF; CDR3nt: TGTGCCAGCAGTTACAGGGACAGTGGCTACACCTTC
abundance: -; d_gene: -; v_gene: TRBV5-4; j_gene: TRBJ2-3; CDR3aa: CAAAGGTGVTDTQYF; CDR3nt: TGTGCAGCAGCGGGGGGGACAGGGGTCACAGATACGCAGTATTTT
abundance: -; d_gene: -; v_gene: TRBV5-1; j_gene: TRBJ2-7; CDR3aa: CASSLTQGFYEQYF; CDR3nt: TGCGCCAGCAGCTTGACCCAGGGGTTCTACGAGCAGTACTTC
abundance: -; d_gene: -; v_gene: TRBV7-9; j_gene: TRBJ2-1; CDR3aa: CASTQLIRVSNEQFF; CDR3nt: TGTGCCAGCACCCAACTCATCAGGGTTAGCAATGAGCAGTTCTTC
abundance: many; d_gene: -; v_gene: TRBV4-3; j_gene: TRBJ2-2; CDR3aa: CASSQAQFPNTGELFF; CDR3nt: TGCGCCAGCAGCCAAGCCCAATTCCCGAACACCGGGGAGCTGTTTTTT
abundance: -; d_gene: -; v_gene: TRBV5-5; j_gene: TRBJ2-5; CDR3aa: CASGKAGAISYQETQYF; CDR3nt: TGTGCCAGTGGTAAGGCAGGGGCTATTTCGTACCAAGAGACCCAGTACTTC
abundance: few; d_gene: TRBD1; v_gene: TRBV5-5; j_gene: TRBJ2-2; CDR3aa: CASSTGQGWAGELFF; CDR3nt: TGTGCCAGCAGCACGGGACAGGGGTGGGCCGGGGAGCTGTTTTTT
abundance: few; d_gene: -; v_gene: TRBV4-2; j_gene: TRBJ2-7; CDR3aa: CASSQDEFRPANEQYF; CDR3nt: TGTGCCAGCAGCCAAGATGAATTTAGGCCGGCAAACGAGCAGTACTTC
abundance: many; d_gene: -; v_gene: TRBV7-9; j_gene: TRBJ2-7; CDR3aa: CASSLEGDRRSYEQYF; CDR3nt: TGTGCCAGCAGCTTAGAGGGAGACAGGAGGTCCTACGAGCAGTACTTC
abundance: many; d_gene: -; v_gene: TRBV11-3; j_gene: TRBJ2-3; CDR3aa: CASSSPSRADTQYF; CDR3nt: TGTGCCAGCAGCTCCCCTAGCAGGGCCGATACGCAGTATTTT
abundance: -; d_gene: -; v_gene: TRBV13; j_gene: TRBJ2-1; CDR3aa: CASSLPSGNEQFF; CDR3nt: TGTGCCAGCAGCCTCCCCTCGGGGAATGAGCAGTTCTTC
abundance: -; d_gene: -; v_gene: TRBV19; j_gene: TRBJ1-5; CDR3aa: CATGGNQPQHF; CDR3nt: TGTGCCACCGGAGGCAATCAGCCCCAGCATTTT
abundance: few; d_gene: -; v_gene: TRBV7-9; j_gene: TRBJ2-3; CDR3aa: CASSVRQPYPSTDTQYF; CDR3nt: TGTGCCAGCAGCGTAAGACAGCCGTACCCTAGCACAGATACGCAGTATTTT
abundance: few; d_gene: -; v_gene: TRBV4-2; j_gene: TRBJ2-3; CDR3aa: CASSQDRTSIADTQYF; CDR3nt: TGTGCCAGCAGCCAAGATCGAACTAGTATTGCAGATACGCAGTATTTT
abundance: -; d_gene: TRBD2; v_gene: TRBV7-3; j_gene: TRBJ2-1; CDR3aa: CASSLPPGGSQFF; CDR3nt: TGTGCCAGCAGCTTGCCCCCAGGCGGGAGTCAGTTCTTC
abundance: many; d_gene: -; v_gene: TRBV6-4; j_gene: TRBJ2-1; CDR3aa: CASSDSAKGGYNEQFF; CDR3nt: TGTGCCAGCAGTGACTCGGCCAAGGGGGGGTACAATGAGCAGTTCTTC
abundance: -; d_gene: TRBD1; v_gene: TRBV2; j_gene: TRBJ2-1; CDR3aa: CASRDREINEQFF; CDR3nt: TGTGCCAGCAGGGACAGGGAAATCAATGAGCAGTTCTTC
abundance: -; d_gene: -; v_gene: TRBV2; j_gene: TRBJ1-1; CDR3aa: CASSEMAAGNTEAFF; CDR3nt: TGTGCCAGCAGTGAAATGGCAGCCGGGAACACTGAAGCTTTCTTT
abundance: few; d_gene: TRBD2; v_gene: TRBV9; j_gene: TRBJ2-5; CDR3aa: CASSPSGTGGTQYF; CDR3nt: TGTGCCAGCAGCCCAAGCGGGACTGGGGGGACCCAGTACTTC
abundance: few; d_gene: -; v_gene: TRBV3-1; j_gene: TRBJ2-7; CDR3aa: CASSQVSGYIYEQYF; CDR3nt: TGTGCCAGCAGCCAAGTCTCCGGATATATCTACGAGCAGTACTTC
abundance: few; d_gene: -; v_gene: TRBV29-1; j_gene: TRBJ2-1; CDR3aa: CSVAGTTDEQFF; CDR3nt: TGCAGCGTGGCCGGGACGACAGATGAGCAGTTCTTC
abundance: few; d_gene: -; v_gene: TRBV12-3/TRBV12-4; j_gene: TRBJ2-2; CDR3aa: CASIDLNTGELFF; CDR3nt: TGTGCCAGCATCGACCTCAACACCGGGGAGCTGTTTTTT
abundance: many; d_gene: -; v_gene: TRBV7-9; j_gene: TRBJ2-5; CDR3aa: CASSPVPQETQYF; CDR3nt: TGTGCCAGCAGCCCCGTTCCCCAAGAGACCCAGTACTTC
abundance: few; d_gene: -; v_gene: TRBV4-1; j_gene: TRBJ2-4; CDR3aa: CASSQVPSENIQYF; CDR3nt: TGCGCCAGCAGCCAAGTGCCGTCGGAAAACATTCAGTACTTC
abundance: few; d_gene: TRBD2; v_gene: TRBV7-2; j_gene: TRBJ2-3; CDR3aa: CASSPPGLNTQYF; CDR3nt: TGTGCCAGCAGCCCTCCGGGACTAAATACGCAGTATTTT
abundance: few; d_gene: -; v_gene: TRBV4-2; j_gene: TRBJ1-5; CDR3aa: CASSQESGENSNQPQHF; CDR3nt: TGTGCCAGCAGCCAAGAGTCGGGGGAAAATAGCAATCAGCCCCAGCATTTT
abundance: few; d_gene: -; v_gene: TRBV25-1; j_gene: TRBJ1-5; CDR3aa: CASSPDHNQPQHF; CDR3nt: TGTGCCAGCAGTCCGGACCATAATCAGCCCCAGCATTTT
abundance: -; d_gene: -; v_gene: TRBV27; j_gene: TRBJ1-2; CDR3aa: CASSLEAPVHSNYGYTF; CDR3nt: TGTGCCAGCAGTTTAGAGGCTCCGGTACATTCTAACTATGGCTACACCTTC
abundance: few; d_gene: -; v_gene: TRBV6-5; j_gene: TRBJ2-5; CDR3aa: CASSYSVRSETQYF; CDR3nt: TGTGCCAGCAGTTACTCCGTCCGTTCAGAGACCCAGTACTTC
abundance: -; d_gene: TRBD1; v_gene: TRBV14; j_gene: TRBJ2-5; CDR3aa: CASSPYQGVQETQYF; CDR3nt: TGTGCCAGCAGCCCATATCAGGGGGTCCAAGAGACCCAGTACTTC
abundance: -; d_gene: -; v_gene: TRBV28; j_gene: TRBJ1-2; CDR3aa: CASTQSSYGYTF; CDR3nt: TGTGCCAGCACACAGAGCTCTTATGGCTACACCTTC
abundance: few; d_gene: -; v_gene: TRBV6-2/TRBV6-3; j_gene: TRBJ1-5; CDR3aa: CASRPYGGAGNQPQHF; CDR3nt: TGTGCCAGCAGACCCTACGGGGGCGCGGGCAATCAGCCCCAGCATTTT
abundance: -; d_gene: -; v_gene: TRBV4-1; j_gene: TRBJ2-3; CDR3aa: CASSQVGDITDTQYF; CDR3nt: TGCGCCAGCAGCCAAGTAGGGGATATCACAGATACGCAGTATTTT
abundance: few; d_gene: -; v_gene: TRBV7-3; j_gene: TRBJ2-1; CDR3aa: CASSHGGPNNEQFF; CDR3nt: TGTGCCAGCAGCCACGGGGGGCCGAACAATGAGCAGTTCTTC
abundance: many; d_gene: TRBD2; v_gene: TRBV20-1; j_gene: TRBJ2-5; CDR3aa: CSATASGGPQETQYF; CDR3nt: TGCAGTGCTACAGCTAGCGGGGGGCCCCAAGAGACCCAGTACTTC
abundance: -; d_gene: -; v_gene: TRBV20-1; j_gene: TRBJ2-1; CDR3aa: CSARPPGTEQFF; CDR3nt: TGCAGTGCTAGACCTCCCGGGACAGAGCAGTTCTTC
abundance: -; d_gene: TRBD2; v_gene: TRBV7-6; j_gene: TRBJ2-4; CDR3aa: CASSTGTSGTGQNIQYF; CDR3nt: TGTGCCAGCAGCACCGGGACTAGCGGGACGGGGCAAAACATTCAGTACTTC
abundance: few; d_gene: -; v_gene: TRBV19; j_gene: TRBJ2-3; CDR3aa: CAGRDRSTDTQYF; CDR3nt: TGTGCCGGGAGGGACAGAAGCACAGATACGCAGTATTTT
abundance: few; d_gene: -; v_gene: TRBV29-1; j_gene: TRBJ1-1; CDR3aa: CSVETGAFLIF; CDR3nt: TGCAGCGTTGAAACCGGGGCCTTCCTAATCTTT